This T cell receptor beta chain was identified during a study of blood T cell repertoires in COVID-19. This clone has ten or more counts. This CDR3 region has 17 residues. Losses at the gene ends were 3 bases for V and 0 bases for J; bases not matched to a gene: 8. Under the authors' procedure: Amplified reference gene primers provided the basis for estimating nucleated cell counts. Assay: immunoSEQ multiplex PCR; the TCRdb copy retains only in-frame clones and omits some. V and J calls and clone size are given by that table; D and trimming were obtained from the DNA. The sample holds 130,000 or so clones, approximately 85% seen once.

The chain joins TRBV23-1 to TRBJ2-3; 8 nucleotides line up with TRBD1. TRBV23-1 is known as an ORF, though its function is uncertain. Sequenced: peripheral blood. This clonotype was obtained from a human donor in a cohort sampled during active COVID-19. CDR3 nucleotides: TGCGCCAGCAGTCAGGACGGACAGGGATCAAGCACAGATACGCAGTATTTT. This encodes CASSQDGQGSSTDTQYF.